A selection of T cell receptor beta chains follows, all from one sample in a study of T cell responses to AZD1222 COVID-19 vaccine. Clones were sequenced by immunoSEQ multiplex PCR, and TCRdb holds only the in-frame ones, with some missing. The sample contains about 90,000 clones, less than 85% of which appear only once. This material consisted of peripheral blood, taken 28 days after the second AZD1222 dose. The receptors derive from an adult who received the AZD1222 COVID-19 vaccine. The CDR3 runs from the conserved cysteine through the conserved F or W. The D gene is left open where the match is weak. Clone size, where shown, is once, few, many, or a class for clones that have expanded.

V gene	clone size	J gene	D gene	CDR3 DNA	CDR3 protein
TRBV7-9	-	TRBJ1-3	-	TGTGCCAGCAGCCCGGACAGCGCTGGAAACACCATATATTTT	CASSPDSAGNTIYF
TRBV30	-	TRBJ1-1	-	TGTGCCTGGAGTGTCGACTTGAACACTGAAGCTTTCTTT	CAWSVDLNTEAFF
TRBV5-8	-	TRBJ1-2	-	TGTGCCAGCAGATCCCGGGGGAACTATGGCTACACCTTC	CASRSRGNYGYTF
TRBV10-2	once	TRBJ2-7	-	TGCGCCAGCAGTGAGTCGGATAGAACCTACGAGCAGTACTTC	CASSESDRTYEQYF
TRBV29-1	-	TRBJ1-3	-	TGCAGCGTTGAATTCGGCGACCGGAGAAACACCATATATTTT	CSVEFGDRRNTIYF
TRBV15	-	TRBJ2-7	-	TGTGCCACCAGCAGCTACGGGACTGGCAGCTCCTACGAGCAGTACTTC	CATSSYGTGSSYEQYF
TRBV5-4	-	TRBJ2-3	-	TGTGCCAGCAGCTTGGGAACAGGATTAGGCACAGATACGCAGTATTTT	CASSLGTGLGTDTQYF
TRBV5-3	-	TRBJ1-5	TRBD1	TGTGCCAGAAGCTTGAGTGCCAGGGGGCGATGTCAGCCCCAGCATTTT	CARSLSARGRCQPQHF
TRBV28	-	TRBJ1-2	TRBD1	TGTGCCAGCAGTCGGACAGGGACCACCTTTGGCTACACCTTC	CASSRTGTTFGYTF
TRBV27	-	TRBJ1-5	TRBD1	TGTGCCAGCAGTCTGCTACAGGGGCTCGGCAATCAGCCCCAGCATTTT	CASSLLQGLGNQPQHF
TRBV9	-	TRBJ2-1	-	TGTGCCAGCAGCGTAAGCCCAGGGCCGACCAACAATGAGCAGTTCTTC	CASSVSPGPTNNEQFF
TRBV15	-	TRBJ1-2	-	TGTGCCACCAGCAGAGACCCTCGGGTAATTCGGGAGGGCTACACCTTC	CATSRDPRVIREGYTF
TRBV5-6	-	TRBJ1-2	-	TGTGCCAGCAGCTCGGAAGGGGGTGGCTATGGCTACACCTTC	CASSSEGGGYGYTF
TRBV30	-	TRBJ2-7	-	TGTGCCTGGAGTCGCGAGTTGGGCGAGCAGTACTTC	CAWSRELGEQYF
TRBV10-3	-	TRBJ1-1	-	TGTGCCATCACAATGGACAGAAGGAACACTGAAGCTTTCTTT	CAITMDRRNTEAFF
TRBV30	-	TRBJ2-7	-	TGTGCCTGGAGTGTACGGCCGGTTCGCTACGAGCAGTACTTC	CAWSVRPVRYEQYF
TRBV6-1	-	TRBJ2-1	TRBD2	TGTGCCAGCAGTGATATAGCGGGAATTTACAATGAGCAGTTCTTC	CASSDIAGIYNEQFF
TRBV3-1/TRBV3-2	-	TRBJ2-5	TRBD1	TGTGCCAGCAGCCATGCCCGACAGGGACAAGAGACCCAGTACTTC	CASSHARQGQETQYF
TRBV5-1	-	TRBJ1-2	TRBD1	TGCGCCAGCAGTCTGGGACAGGGACGAGGCTACACCTTC	CASSLGQGRGYTF
TRBV4-2	-	TRBJ1-5	-	TGTGCCAGCAGCCCGTATCCTCTACAGCAAGATAGCAATCAGCCCCAGCATTTT	CASSPYPLQQDSNQPQHF
TRBV6-1	-	TRBJ2-7	-	TGTGCCAGCAGTGAAGAATATTGGACCTACGAGCAGTACTTC	CASSEEYWTYEQYF
TRBV25-1	-	TRBJ2-2	TRBD2	TGTGCCAGCAGTGAAGAGGACTGGGCTAGCGGGTTCACCGGGGAGCTGTTTTTT	CASSEEDWASGFTGELFF
TRBV28	-	TRBJ1-2	-	TGTGCCAGCAGTTTTGGGGCAGGGCTCCTAACTAACTATGGCTACACCTTC	CASSFGAGLLTNYGYTF
TRBV3-1/TRBV3-2	-	TRBJ2-5	-	TGTGCCAGCAGCCAAGGTTCGGAGACCCAGTACTTC	CASSQGSETQYF
TRBV9	-	TRBJ2-1	-	TGTGCCAGCAGCGTAGCGAATCCCAGGGGTTACAATGAGCAGTTCTTC	CASSVANPRGYNEQFF
TRBV18	-	TRBJ1-2	TRBD1	TGTGCCAGCTCACCCCGACAGGGTCTCCCATATGGCTACACCTTC	CASSPRQGLPYGYTF
TRBV30	-	TRBJ1-5	TRBD1	TGTGCCTGGAGTCAGGGGGCGGCTCAGCCCCAGCATTTT	CAWSQGAAQPQHF
TRBV10-3	-	TRBJ2-3	TRBD1	TGTGCCATCAGTGAGTCAAGACAGGGTAGGGGTACAGATACGCAGTATTTT	CAISESRQGRGTDTQYF
TRBV2	-	TRBJ2-2	TRBD1	TGTGCCAGCATCGGGCTGACAGGGGAGACCGGGGAGCTGTTTTTT	CASIGLTGETGELFF
TRBV19	few	TRBJ1-2	TRBD1	TGTGCCAGTAGTACACTAGGACCGGGGACAGGGGGCGGCTATGGCTACACCTTC	CASSTLGPGTGGGYGYTF
TRBV3-1/TRBV3-2	-	TRBJ1-4	-	TGTGCCAGCAGCCAAGACACAGGGCTATTCAATGAAAAACTGTTTTTT	CASSQDTGLFNEKLFF
TRBV5-6	-	TRBJ2-1	-	TGTGCCAGCAGCGTACTGAGTGATGAGCAGTTCTTC	CASSVLSDEQFF
TRBV5-4	few	TRBJ1-1	-	TGTGCCAGCAGCTTGGCCGGGGGACGCACTGAAGCTTTCTTT	CASSLAGGRTEAFF
TRBV19	-	TRBJ1-5	-	TGTGCCAGTAGTCCTCCCAATCAGCCCCAGCATTTT	CASSPPNQPQHF
TRBV5-4	-	TRBJ2-7	TRBD2	TGTGCCAGCAGCTTAATCGGGGGGGCGTTCGAGCAGTACTTC	CASSLIGGAFEQYF
TRBV3-1/TRBV3-2	-	TRBJ2-7	-	TGTGCCAGCAGCCCCTATGGGTCGACCTACGAGCAGTACTTC	CASSPYGSTYEQYF
TRBV30	-	TRBJ1-6	-	TGTGCCTGGAAGGGGAAGGGCGGTTCACCCCTCCACTTT	CAWKGKGGSPLHF
TRBV7-2	-	TRBJ2-1	-	TGTGCCAGCAGCCGCGACAGTTACAATGAGCAGTTCTTC	CASSRDSYNEQFF
TRBV19	-	TRBJ2-4	-	TGTGCCAGTAGTATTAAGGTCGTCAATTTAGCCAAAAACATTCAGTACTTC	CASSIKVVNLAKNIQYF
TRBV6-1	-	TRBJ1-5	TRBD1	TGTGCCAGCAGTGACGCAGGGGGCTTTAGCAATCAGCCCCAGCATTTT	CASSDAGGFSNQPQHF
TRBV6-1	-	TRBJ2-3	-	TGTGCCAGCAGTGAGGCTGCCCAAGGAGATACGCAGTATTTT	CASSEAAQGDTQYF
TRBV11-3	-	TRBJ2-1	TRBD1	TGTGCCAGCAGCTTAGCCGGGACAGGGGACAATGAGCAGTTCTTC	CASSLAGTGDNEQFF
TRBV27	few	TRBJ1-1	TRBD1	TGTGCCAGCAGCTACAGGGGGGCGAACACTGAAGCTTTCTTT	CASSYRGANTEAFF
TRBV11-3	-	TRBJ2-3	TRBD1	TGTGCCAGCAGCGCTGGGGACAGGGGACGCACAGATACGCAGTATTTT	CASSAGDRGRTDTQYF
TRBV18	few	TRBJ1-1	-	TGTGCCAGCTCAGAGTACCTGGGGGTTGAAGCTTTCTTT	CASSEYLGVEAFF
TRBV7-9	-	TRBJ1-1	TRBD1	TGTGCCAGCAGCCCCGACGGAGGGGGCTTCACTGAAGCTTTCTTT	CASSPDGGGFTEAFF
TRBV5-4	-	TRBJ2-6	-	TGTGCCAGCAGCTTGCGGGGTTCTGGGGCCAACGTCCTGACTTTC	CASSLRGSGANVLTF
TRBV28	medium-sized	TRBJ1-5	TRBD1	TGTGCCAGCAGGGGACAGGGGGCCTTCGGGCAGCCCCAGCATTTT	CASRGQGAFGQPQHF
TRBV10-1	-	TRBJ1-1	-	TGCGCCAGCAGTGATGGAGTTATGAACACTGAAGCTTTCTTT	CASSDGVMNTEAFF
TRBV18	-	TRBJ2-7	TRBD1	TGTGCCAGCTCAATCCGAGGACAGGAACCCTACGAGCAGTACTTC	CASSIRGQEPYEQYF
TRBV7-8	few	TRBJ2-1	TRBD2	TGTGCCAGCAGCGGAATAGCGGGAGGCTCCTACAATGAGCAGTTCTTC	CASSGIAGGSYNEQFF
TRBV11-3	-	TRBJ2-1	-	TGTGCCAGCAGCTTAGGGTGGGAAGGAGAGCAGTTCTTC	CASSLGWEGEQFF